This T cell receptor beta chain derives from a study of blood T cell repertoires in COVID-19. As for the study in general: Material from acute and convalescent COVID-19 was sourced from the United States, Italy and Spain. T cells, B-cell-depleted T cells, or PBMCs provided the cDNA or gDNA that served as material.

In assigning cohorts, the study relied on participant-reported clinical history. The CDR3 totals 15 residues. J gave up 6 bases and V 0 bases, and 7 bases lay outside the gene matches. Per germline, CDR1 LNHNV and CDR2 YYDKDF (reference sequence). Per the original data handling: Reference gene primer amplification gave estimated nucleated cell counts. The assay was immunoSEQ multiplex PCR, and TCRdb's table has in-frame clones only and misses some. Clonal size and the V and J genes are those of that table, whereas D and trimming came from the DNA. The profile shows 380,000 or so clones, nearly 90% of them singletons.

V gene TRBV15 combines with J gene TRBJ1-1; 7 nucleotides align to TRBD1. The source is a woman in her thirties or forties with acute COVID-19. Input material: PBMCs or T cells enriched from blood (not recorded which). The CDR3 coding sequence is TGTGCCACCAGCAGAGATCGAGGGGGCGCATCTGAAGCTTTCTTT. It codes for CATSRDRGGASEAFF.